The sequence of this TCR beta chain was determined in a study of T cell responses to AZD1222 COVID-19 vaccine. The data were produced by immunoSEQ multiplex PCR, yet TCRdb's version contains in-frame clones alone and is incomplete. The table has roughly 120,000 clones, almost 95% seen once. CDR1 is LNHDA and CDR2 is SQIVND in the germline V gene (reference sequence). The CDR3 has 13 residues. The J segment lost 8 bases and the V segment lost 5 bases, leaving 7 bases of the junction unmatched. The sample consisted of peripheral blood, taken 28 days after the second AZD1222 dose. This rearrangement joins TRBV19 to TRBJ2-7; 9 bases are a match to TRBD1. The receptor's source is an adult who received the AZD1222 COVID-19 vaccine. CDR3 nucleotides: TGTGCCAGTAGTTCACAGGGGGCGAGGAAGCAGTACTTC. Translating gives CASSSQGARKQYF.